This TCR beta chain is drawn from a study of blood T cell repertoires in COVID-19. The study recruited people aged about 18 to 89 years across some 23 US areas. Cohort placement rested on clinical history that participants reported themselves. Exposed enrollees had met someone with a PCR-confirmed or clinician-diagnosed COVID-19 case at some point within the 2 weeks before study entry. The germline V and J ends were trimmed by 4 bases and 5 bases, with 12 bases remaining between them. CDR1 and CDR2 from the germline V gene are SGHTS and YDEGEE. The CDR3 has 13 residues. Under the authors' procedure: Amplifying reference gene primers gave estimates of nucleated cell counts. The repertoire was sequenced with immunoSEQ multiplex PCR; TCRdb's copy has only in-frame clones and lacks some. V and J calls and clone size are those listed in that table; D and trimming were worked out from the DNA. The table records roughly 230,000 clones, around 84% of them present only once.

This receptor was taken from a woman aged 45-60 years who had been exposed to COVID-19. V is TRBV5-8 and J is TRBJ1-1; TRBD1 is a possible D gene (5 bases). The sequenced material came from PBMCs or T cells enriched from blood (not recorded which). The CDR3 here is CASSLLDRTEAFF. The CDR3, as DNA: TGTGCCAGCAGCCTACTCGACAGAACTGAAGCTTTCTTT.